These T cell receptor beta chains were read from a single sample in a study of metastatic and nonmetastatic thyroid tumors. From the PCR reads, TCRdb re-called clones with MiXCR. Of some 55,000 clones listed, roughly 30% are singletons. The sequenced sample was blood. These receptors came from a female donor with papillary thyroid cancer or a benign thyroid nodule (not recorded which). Some clones in this sample may be carry-over from other donors' samples. CDR3s include the opening cysteine and the closing phenylalanine or tryptophan. The order of the fields is J gene, V gene, clone size, CDR3 protein. Clone size appears in some rows only: once, few, many, or a class for an expanded clone.

TRBJ2-7 TRBV7-2 - CASSPRRDGGYEQYF
TRBJ1-5 TRBV24-1 medium-sized CATSDLSGNQPQHF
TRBJ2-1 TRBV6-5 - CASSFDRGHEQFF
TRBJ2-5 TRBV12-3/TRBV12-4 - CASTSRTSEETQYF
- TRBV7-3 - CASSSKVGLAAANEQFF
TRBJ2-2 TRBV18 - CASSPTGVADFTGELFF
TRBJ2-1 TRBV6-1 - CASGGAGGANEQFF
TRBJ2-7 TRBV11-2 - CASSLGTSGNLYEQYF
TRBJ2-2 TRBV20-1 - CSARPLAGENTGELFF
TRBJ2-7 TRBV20-1 few CSAEGYREQYF
TRBJ2-7 TRBV6-1 - CASNNLRTGSYEQYF
TRBJ1-1 TRBV20-1 once CSAPPGQGVFGVTEAFF
TRBJ1-2 TRBV28 few CASSVGDRIYGYTF
TRBJ1-1 TRBV5-1 few CASSLAAGEYTEAFF
TRBJ2-1 TRBV19 many CASSIRGRNNEQFF
TRBJ2-2 TRBV2 few CASNPAGVATGELFF
TRBJ1-2 TRBV7-9 - CASSPRPGGYTF
TRBJ2-7 TRBV6-1 few CASSVSGTGQREQYF
TRBJ2-1 TRBV20-1 - CSARVFNEQFF
TRBJ1-2 TRBV6-5 - CASSYSKDYGYTF
TRBJ1-2 TRBV28 - CASSSQGRDYGYTF
TRBJ1-2 TRBV28 - CASSLKDYGYTF
TRBJ1-6 TRBV12-3/TRBV12-4 - CASSLELGGSLHF
TRBJ2-1 TRBV11-2 few CASSLAYTGGSEQFF
TRBJ1-6 TRBV12-3/TRBV12-4 - CASSSRTGISSPLHF
TRBJ1-6 TRBV28 many CASSTQGVNNSPLHF
TRBJ1-3 TRBV6-5 few CASSYSNSAGAYGNTIYF
TRBJ2-7 TRBV30 large CAWSPVAGGRYEQYF
TRBJ2-2 TRBV6-2/TRBV6-3 few CASSYSSQGGELFF
TRBJ2-7 TRBV28 few CASRIGGRHEQYF
TRBJ1-1 TRBV12-3/TRBV12-4 few CASSLQPNTEAFF
TRBJ2-5 TRBV2 few CASGGQGSGETQYF
TRBJ2-7 TRBV2 - CASRAGTSGDEQYF
TRBJ1-2 TRBV10-3 few CAISESTSYGYTF
TRBJ1-5 TRBV2 - CASRAMQNNQPQHF
TRBJ2-5 TRBV27 - CASSLFLGAPQETQYF
TRBJ1-5 TRBV20-1 few CSARGGRVNQPQHF
TRBJ1-5 TRBV18 - CASSPTGGNQPQHF
TRBJ2-5 TRBV6-1 - CASSGGPGGGETQYF
TRBJ2-1 TRBV28 - CASPGDSGRPFSYNEQFF
TRBJ1-5 TRBV20-1 - CSATPGDRGLGQPQHF
TRBJ1-4 TRBV3-1 many CASSRKGAGLLKLFF
TRBJ1-4 TRBV3-1 - CASRTTGFEKLFF
TRBJ2-1 TRBV5-1 - CASSGGDSFYNEQFF
TRBJ2-3 TRBV9 many CASSVSSGNTDTQYF
TRBJ2-7 TRBV19 medium-sized CASKAPSGAYEQYF
TRBJ1-6 TRBV6-5 few CASSYAAGVGNSPLHF
TRBJ2-1 TRBV5-1 few CASSLGVVRGMRGDEQFF
TRBJ2-1 TRBV9 many CASSAWTGGWNEQFF
TRBJ2-7 TRBV6-5 - CASSYTEQYF